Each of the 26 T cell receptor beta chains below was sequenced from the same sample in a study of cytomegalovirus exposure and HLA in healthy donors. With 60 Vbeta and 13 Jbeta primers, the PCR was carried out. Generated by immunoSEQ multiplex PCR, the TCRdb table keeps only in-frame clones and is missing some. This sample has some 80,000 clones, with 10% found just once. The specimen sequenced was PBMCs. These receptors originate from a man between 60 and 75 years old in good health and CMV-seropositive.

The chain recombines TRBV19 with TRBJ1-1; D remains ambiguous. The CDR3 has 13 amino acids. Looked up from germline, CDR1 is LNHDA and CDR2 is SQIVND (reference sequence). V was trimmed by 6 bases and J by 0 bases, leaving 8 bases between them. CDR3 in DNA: TGTGCCAGTAGGATGGAGATGAACACTGAAGCTTTCTTT. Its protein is CASRMEMNTEAFF.

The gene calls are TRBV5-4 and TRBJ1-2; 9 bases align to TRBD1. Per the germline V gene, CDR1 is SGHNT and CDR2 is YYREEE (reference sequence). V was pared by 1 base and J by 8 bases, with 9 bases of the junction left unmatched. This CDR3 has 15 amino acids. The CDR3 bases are TGTGCCAGCAGCTTGAACGACAGGGGGTTTTGGGGCTACACCTTC. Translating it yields CASSLNDRGFWGYTF.

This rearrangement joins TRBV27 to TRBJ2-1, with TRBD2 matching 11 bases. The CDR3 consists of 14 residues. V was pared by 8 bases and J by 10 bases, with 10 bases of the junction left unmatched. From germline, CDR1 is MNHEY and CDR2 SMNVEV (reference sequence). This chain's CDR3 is CASSGSGGAREQFF. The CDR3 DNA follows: TGTGCCAGCTCGGGTAGCGGGGGGGCAAGGGAGCAGTTCTTC.

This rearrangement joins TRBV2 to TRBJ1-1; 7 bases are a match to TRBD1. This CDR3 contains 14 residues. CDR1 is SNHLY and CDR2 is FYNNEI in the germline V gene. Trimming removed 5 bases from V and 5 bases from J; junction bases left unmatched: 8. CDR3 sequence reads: CASSPDRVGTEAFF. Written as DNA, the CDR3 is TGTGCCAGCAGTCCCGACAGGGTGGGAACTGAAGCTTTCTTT.

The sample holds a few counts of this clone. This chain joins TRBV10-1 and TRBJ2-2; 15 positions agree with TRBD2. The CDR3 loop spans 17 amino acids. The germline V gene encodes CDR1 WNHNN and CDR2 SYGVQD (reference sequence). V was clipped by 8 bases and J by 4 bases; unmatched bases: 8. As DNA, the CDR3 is TGCGCCAGCTCCGGGACTAGCGGGGGGATTGGCACCGGGGAGCTGTTTTTT. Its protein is CASSGTSGGIGTGELFF.

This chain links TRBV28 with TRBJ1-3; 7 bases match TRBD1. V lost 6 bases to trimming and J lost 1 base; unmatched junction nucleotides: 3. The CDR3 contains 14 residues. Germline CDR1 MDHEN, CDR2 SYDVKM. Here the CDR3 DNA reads TGTGCCAGCAGCACAGGGGCGTCTGGAAACACCATATATTTT. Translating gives CASSTGASGNTIYF.

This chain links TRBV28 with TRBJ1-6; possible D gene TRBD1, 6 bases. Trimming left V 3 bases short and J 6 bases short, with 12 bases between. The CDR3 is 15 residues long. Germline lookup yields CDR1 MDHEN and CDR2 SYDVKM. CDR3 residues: CASSFSTGFNSPLHF. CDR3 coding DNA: TGTGCCAGCAGTTTCTCAACAGGGTTTAATTCACCCCTCCACTTT.

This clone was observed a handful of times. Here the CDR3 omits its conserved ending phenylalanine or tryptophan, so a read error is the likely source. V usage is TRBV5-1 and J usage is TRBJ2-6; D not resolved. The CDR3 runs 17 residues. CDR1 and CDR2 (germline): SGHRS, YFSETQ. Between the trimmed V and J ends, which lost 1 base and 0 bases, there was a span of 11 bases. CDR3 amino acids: CASSLQGIVSGANVLTV. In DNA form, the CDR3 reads TGCGCCAGCAGCTTGCAAGGAATCGTCTCTGGGGCCAACGTCCTGACTGTC.

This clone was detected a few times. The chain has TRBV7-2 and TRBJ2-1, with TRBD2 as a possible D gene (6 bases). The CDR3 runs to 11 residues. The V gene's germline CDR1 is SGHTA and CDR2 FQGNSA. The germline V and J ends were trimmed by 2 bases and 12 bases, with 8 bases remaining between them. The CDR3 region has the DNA TGTGCCAGCAGCTTATCCGGGGGGCAGTTCTTC. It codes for CASSLSGGQFF.

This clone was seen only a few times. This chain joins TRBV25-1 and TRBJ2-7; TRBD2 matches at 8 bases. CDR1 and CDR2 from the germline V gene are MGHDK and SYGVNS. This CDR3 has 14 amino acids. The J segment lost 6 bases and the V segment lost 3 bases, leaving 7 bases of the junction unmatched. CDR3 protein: CASSDLAGPGEQYF. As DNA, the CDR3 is TGTGCCAGCAGTGACCTAGCGGGTCCAGGCGAGCAGTACTTC.

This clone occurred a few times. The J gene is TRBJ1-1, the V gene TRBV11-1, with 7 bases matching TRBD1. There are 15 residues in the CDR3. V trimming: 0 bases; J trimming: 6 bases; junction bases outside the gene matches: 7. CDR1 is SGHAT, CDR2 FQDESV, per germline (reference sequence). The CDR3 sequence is CASSLAGRGWPEAFF. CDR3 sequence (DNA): TGTGCCAGCAGCTTAGCGGGCAGGGGGTGGCCTGAAGCTTTCTTT.

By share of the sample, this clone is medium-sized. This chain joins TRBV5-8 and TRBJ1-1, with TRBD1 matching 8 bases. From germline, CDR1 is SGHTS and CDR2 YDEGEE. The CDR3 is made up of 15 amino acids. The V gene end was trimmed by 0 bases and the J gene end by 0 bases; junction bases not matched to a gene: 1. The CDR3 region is CASSLGQGMNTEAFF. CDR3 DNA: TGTGCCAGCAGCTTGGGACAGGGGATGAACACTGAAGCTTTCTTT.

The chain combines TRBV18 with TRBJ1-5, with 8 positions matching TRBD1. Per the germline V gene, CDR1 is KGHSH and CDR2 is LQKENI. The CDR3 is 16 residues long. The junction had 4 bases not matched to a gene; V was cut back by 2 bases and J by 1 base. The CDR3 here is CASSPGGDRSNQPQHF. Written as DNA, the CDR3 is TGTGCCAGCTCACCAGGGGGGGACAGGAGCAATCAGCCCCAGCATTTT.

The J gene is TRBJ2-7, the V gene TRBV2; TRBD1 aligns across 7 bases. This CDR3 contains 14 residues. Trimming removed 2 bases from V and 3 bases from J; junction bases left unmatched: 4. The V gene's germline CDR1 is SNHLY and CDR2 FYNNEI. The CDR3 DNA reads TGTGCCAGCAGTGAAAGGGCAGGGGGCTACGAGCAGTACTTC. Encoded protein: CASSERAGGYEQYF.

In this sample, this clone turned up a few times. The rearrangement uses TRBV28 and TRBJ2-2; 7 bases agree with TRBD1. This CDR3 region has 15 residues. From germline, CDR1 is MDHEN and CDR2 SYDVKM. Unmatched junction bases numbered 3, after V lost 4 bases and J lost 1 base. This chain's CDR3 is CASSSGTVNTGELFF. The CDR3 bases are TGTGCCAGCAGTTCCGGGACAGTGAACACCGGGGAGCTGTTTTTT.

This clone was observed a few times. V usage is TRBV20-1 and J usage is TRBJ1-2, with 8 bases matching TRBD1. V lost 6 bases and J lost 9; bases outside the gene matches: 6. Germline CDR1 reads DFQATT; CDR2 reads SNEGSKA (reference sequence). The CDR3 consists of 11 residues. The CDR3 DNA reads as TGCAGTGCCACAGGGGGGTCGAGCTACACCTTC. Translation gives CSATGGSSYTF.

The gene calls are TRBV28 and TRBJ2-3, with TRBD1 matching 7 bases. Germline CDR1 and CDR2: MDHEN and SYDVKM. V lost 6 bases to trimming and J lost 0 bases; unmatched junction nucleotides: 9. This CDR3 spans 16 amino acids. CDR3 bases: TGTGCCAGCAGCACTGGGACAGTTCTCAGCACAGATACGCAGTATTTT. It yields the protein CASSTGTVLSTDTQYF.

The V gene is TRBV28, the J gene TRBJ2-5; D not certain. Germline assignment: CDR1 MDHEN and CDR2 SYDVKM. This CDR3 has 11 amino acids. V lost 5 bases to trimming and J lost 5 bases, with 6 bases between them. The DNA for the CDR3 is TGTGCCAGCAGTCCTCGGGAGACCCAGTACTTC. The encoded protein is CASSPRETQYF. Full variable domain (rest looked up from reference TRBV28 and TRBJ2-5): DVKVTQSSRYLVKRTGEKVFLECVQDMDHENMFWYRQDPGLGLRLIYFSYDVKMKEKGDIPEGYSVSREKKERFSLILESASTNQTSMYLCASSPRETQYFGPGTRLLVL.

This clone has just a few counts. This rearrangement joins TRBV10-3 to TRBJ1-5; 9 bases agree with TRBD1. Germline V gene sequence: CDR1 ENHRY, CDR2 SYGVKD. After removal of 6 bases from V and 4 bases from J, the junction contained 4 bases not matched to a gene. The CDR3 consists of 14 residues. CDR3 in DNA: TGTGCCATCAGCCCAGACAGGGGGAATCAGCCCCAGCATTTT. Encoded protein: CAISPDRGNQPQHF.

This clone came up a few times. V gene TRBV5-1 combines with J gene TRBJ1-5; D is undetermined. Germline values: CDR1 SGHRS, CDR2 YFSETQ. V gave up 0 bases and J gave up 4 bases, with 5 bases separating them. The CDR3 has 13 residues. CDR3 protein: CASSLAPNQPQHF. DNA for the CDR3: TGCGCCAGCAGCTTGGCCCCAAATCAGCCCCAGCATTTT.

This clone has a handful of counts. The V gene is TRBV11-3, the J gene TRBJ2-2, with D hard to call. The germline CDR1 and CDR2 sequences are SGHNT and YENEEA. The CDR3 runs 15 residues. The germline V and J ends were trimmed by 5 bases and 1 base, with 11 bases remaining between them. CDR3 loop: CASSELAGNTGELFF. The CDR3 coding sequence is TGTGCCAGCAGCGAACTCGCAGGGAACACCGGGGAGCTGTTTTTT.

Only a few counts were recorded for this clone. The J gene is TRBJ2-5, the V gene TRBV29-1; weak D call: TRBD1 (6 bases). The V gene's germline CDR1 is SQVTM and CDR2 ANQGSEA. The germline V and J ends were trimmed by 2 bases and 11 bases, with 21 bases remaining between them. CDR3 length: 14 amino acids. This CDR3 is CSVELARPSGVQYF. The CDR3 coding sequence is TGCAGCGTTGAATTGGCCAGGCCCTCAGGGGTTCAGTACTTC.

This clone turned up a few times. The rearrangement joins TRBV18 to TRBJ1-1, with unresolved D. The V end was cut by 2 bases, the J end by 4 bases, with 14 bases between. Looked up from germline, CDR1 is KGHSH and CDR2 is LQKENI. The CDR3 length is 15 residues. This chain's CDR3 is CASSPFPGFGTEAFF. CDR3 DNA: TGTGCCAGCTCACCATTTCCGGGGTTCGGCACTGAAGCTTTCTTT.

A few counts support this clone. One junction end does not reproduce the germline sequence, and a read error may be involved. The CDR3 nucleotides read TGCGCCAGCAGCCGGGGAAAGGACTATGGCCACACCTTC. Its translation: CASSRGKDYGHTF. The chain is built from TRBV5-1 and TRBJ1-2; D uncertain. The CDR3 consists of 13 residues. Germline V lookup: CDR1 SGHRS, CDR2 YFSETQ.

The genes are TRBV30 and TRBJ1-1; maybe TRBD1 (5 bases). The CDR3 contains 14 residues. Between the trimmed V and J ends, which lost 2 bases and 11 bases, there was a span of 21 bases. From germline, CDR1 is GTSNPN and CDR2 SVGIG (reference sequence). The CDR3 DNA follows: TGTGCCTGGAGTACGGCAGGGAGGAGTTTCGTCGCTTTCTTT. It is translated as CAWSTAGRSFVAFF.

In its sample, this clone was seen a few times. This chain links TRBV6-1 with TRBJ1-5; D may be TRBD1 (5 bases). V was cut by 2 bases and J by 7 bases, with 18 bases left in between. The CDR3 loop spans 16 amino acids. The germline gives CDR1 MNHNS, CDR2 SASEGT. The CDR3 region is CASSERLGDLWQPQHF. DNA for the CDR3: TGTGCCAGCAGTGAAAGATTAGGGGATCTCTGGCAGCCCCAGCATTTT.